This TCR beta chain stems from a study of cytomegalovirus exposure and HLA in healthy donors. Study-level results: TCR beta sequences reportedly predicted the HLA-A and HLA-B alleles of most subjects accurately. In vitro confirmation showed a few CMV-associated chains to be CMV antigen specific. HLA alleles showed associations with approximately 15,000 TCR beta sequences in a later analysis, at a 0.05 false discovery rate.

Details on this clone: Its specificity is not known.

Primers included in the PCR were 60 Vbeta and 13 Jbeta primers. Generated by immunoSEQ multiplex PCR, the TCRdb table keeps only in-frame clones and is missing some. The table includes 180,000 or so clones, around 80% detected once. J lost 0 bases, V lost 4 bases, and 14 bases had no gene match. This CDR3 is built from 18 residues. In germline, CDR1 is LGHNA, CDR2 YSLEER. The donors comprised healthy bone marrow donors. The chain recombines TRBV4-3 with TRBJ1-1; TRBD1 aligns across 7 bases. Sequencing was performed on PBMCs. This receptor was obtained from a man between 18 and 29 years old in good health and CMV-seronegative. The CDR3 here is CASSRKRPGGGMNTEAFF. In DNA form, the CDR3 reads TGCGCCAGCAGCCGAAAAAGGCCAGGGGGAGGAATGAACACTGAAGCTTTCTTT.